This T cell receptor beta chain was identified during a study of patients and donors after allogeneic stem cell transplantation. TCRdb called the RT-PCR reads again in MiXCR, with one record for every CDR3 protein. The table has 780 or so distinct CDR3 sequences, less than 2.5% seen once. This receptor was obtained from a human donor who was either an allogeneic HSCT recipient or a stem cell or donor lymphocyte infusion donor (not recorded which). It is not recorded whose cells these are; they may come from a transplant donor. Sequencing used blood, either unsorted or a sorted T cell fraction (not recorded which).

Here the CDR3 DNA reads TGTGCCAGCAGCCAGGGACTAGGTTACGAGCAGTACTTC. It yields the protein CASSQGLGYEQYF. This chain joins TRBV7-9 and TRBJ2-7, with TRBD2 matching over 8 bases. V shed 5 bases and J 4 bases; nucleotides not matched to a gene: 4. CDR1 SEHNR and CDR2 FQNEAQ come from the germline V gene (reference sequence). This CDR3 spans 13 amino acids.